This record concerns one T cell receptor beta chain sequence. The target antigen is unknown. This specimen belongs to a study of post-analysis software for immune sequencing data. Built from TCR beta cDNA, the libraries had unique molecular identifiers in them. cDNA molecules numbering roughly 0.5 million came from approximately 0.91 to 9.4 million T cells. TCRdb used MiXCR to reprocess the PCR reads, holding one entry per CDR3 protein. The profile covers approximately 440,000 distinct CDR3 sequences, with over 35% appearing a single time and about 12% taken by the ten largest. J gave up 5 bases and V 8 bases, and 7 bases lay outside the gene matches. This CDR3 contains 14 residues. General study points: There were a handful of TRBV segments more frequent in patients than controls, and TRBV5-6, TRBV5-1 and TRBV20-1 were among them. Patients with multiple sclerosis recorded significantly lower normalized Chao1 diversity than controls, the study found.

The specimen was blood. The receptor's source is a girl aged 10-17 years with multiple sclerosis. V gene TRBV12-3 or TRBV12-4 combines with J gene TRBJ1-5; 9 bases are shared with TRBD1. CDR3 loop: CASGSGTGHQPQHF. In DNA form, the CDR3 reads TGTGCCAGCGGATCCGGGACAGGGCATCAGCCCCAGCATTTT.